This T cell receptor (beta chain) was identified in a study of blood T cells in healthy people across ages. On the study more broadly: Using template switching, researchers captured about one barcoded beta molecule for each two T cells.

A remark on this clonotype: What it binds is not known.

Germline V CDR1 and CDR2: SEHNR, FQNEAQ (reference sequence). This CDR3 spans 13 amino acids. V was clipped by 5 bases and J by 6 bases, with 12 bases between them. Through a sample-barcoded 5' primer and a J-beta primer mix, a second PCR was run for 7 to 11 cycles. TCRdb recomputed calls from the 5' RACE reads with MiXCR, one row per CDR3 protein. The sample consists of approximately 800,000 distinct CDR3 sequences, roughly 60% of them appearing once. Findings and limits, study-wide: Unsorted PBMC input precluded a conclusive naive versus antigen-experienced comparison. Greater diversity and more naive CD4+ cells were seen in long-lived donors than in aged donors.

The sample taken for sequencing was blood. The source of this sequence is a man aged 30 to 45 in good health. This rearrangement joins TRBV7-9 to TRBJ2-3; perhaps TRBD2 as D (6 bases). The CDR3, as DNA: TGTGCCAGCAGCCTACTAGCAGATGATACGCAGTATTTT. Residues: CASSLLADDTQYF.